One T cell receptor beta chain is described in this entry. The sample comes from a study of T cells in Graves' hyperthyroidism and ophthalmopathy. Background on the study: Blood was drawn when the patient was first diagnosed and still untreated.

The investigators amplified TCR beta CDR3 regions from RNA transcripts. The study used the HTBI primer set for a first-round RT-PCR of the TCR CDR3. TCRdb re-called the multiplex PCR reads through MiXCR, storing one row per CDR3 protein. Of 300,000 to 450,000 distinct CDR3 sequences in the sample, around an eighth were seen once. Sequencing was done on a sample of blood. This clonotype originated in a man aged 30 to 45 with Graves' hyperthyroidism that later progressed to Graves' ophthalmopathy.

This CDR3 reads CASSAGLAASTDTQYF. CDR3 nucleotides: TGTGCCAGCTCAGCGGGACTAGCGGCTAGCACAGATACGCAGTATTTT. The V and J genes are TRBV18 and TRBJ2-3, with 11 bases that match TRBD2. The CDR3 spans 16 residues. The V gene's germline CDR1 is KGHSH and CDR2 LQKENI. The J segment lost 0 bases and the V segment lost 5 bases, leaving 4 bases of the junction unmatched.